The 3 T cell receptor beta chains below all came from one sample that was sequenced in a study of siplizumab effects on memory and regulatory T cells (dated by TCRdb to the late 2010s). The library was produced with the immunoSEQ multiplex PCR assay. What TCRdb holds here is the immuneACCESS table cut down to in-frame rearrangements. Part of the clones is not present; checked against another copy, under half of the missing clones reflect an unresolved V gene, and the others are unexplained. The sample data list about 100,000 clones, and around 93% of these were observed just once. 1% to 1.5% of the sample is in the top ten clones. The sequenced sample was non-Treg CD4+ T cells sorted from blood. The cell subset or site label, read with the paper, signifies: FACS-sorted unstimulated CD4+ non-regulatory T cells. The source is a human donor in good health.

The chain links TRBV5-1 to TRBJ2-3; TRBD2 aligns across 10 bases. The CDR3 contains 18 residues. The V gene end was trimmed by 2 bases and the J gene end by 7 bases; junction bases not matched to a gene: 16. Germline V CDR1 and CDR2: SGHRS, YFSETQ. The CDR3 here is CASSFPLAGAIGANTQYF. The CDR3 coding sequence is TGCGCCAGCAGCTTCCCGCTAGCGGGAGCAATTGGCGCAAATACGCAGTATTTT.

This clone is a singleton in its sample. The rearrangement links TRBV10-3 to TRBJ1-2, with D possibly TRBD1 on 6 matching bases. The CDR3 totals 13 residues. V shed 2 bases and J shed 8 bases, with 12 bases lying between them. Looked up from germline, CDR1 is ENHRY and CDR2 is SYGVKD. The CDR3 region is CAISEEGVGGYTF. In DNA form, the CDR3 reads TGTGCCATCAGTGAGGAGGGGGTGGGCGGCTACACCTTC.

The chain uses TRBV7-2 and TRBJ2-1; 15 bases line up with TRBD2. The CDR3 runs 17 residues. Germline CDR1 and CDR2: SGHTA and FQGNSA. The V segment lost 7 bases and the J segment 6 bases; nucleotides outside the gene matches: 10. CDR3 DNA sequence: TGTGCCAGCACCCTAGGACTAGCGGGAGGGGTAGGCAATGAGCAGTTCTTC. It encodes CASTLGLAGGVGNEQFF.